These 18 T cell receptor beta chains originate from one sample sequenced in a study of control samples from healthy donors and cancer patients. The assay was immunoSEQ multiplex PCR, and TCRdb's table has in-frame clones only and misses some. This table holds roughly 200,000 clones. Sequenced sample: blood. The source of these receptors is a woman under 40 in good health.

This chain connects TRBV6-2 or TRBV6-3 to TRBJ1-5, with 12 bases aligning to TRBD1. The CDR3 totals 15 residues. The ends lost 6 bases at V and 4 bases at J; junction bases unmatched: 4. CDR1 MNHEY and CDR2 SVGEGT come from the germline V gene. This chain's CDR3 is CASSPGQGANQPQHF. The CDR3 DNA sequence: TGTGCCAGCAGCCCGGGACAGGGGGCGAATCAGCCCCAGCATTTT.

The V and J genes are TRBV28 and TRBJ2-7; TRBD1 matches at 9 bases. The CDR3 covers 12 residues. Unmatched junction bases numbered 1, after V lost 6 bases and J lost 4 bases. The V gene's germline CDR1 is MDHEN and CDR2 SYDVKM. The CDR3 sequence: CASRQGAYEQYF. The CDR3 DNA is TGTGCCAGCAGACAGGGGGCATACGAGCAGTACTTC.

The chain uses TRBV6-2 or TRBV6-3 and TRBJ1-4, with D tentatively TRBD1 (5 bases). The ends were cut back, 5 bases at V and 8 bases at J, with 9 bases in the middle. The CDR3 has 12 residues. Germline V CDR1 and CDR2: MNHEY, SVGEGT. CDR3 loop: CASSQGVEKLFF. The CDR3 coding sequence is TGTGCCAGCAGTCAAGGGGTGGAAAAACTGTTTTTT.

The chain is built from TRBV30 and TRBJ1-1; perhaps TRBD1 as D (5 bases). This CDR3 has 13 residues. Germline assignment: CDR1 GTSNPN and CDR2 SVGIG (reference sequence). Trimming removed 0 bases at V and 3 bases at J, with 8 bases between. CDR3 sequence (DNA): TGTGCCTGGAGTGTGCAGGGTGACACTGAAGCTTTCTTT. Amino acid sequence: CAWSVQGDTEAFF.

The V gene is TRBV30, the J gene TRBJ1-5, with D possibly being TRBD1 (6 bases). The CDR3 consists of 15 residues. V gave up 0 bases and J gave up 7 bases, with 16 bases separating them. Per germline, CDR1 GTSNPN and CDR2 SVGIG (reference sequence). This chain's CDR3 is CAWSVQSGQGQPQHF. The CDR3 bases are TGTGCCTGGAGTGTACAAAGCGGGCAGGGGCAGCCCCAGCATTTT.

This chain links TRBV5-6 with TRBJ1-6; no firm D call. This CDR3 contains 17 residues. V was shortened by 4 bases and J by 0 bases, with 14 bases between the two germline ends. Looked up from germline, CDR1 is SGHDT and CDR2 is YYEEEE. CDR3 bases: TGTGCCAGCAGCCCCTATGAGTGGAGCTCCTATAATTCACCCCTCCACTTT. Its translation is CASSPYEWSSYNSPLHF. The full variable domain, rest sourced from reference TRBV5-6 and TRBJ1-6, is DAGVTQSPTHLIKTRGQQVTLRCSPKSGHDTVSWYQQALGQGPQFIFQYYEEEERQRGNFPDRFSGHQFPNYSSELNVNALLLGDSALYLCASSPYEWSSYNSPLHFGNGTRLTVT.

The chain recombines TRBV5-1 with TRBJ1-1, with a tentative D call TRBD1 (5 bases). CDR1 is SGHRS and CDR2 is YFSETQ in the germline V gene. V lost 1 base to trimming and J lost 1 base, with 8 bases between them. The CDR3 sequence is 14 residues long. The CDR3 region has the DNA TGCGCCAGCAGCTTGAACCAGGGGAACACTGAAGCTTTCTTT. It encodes CASSLNQGNTEAFF.

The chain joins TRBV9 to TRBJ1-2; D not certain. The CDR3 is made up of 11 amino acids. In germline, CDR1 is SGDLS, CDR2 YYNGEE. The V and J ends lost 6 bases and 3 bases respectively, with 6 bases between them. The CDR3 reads CASTSDYGYTF. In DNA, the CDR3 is TGTGCCAGCACCTCAGACTATGGCTACACCTTC.

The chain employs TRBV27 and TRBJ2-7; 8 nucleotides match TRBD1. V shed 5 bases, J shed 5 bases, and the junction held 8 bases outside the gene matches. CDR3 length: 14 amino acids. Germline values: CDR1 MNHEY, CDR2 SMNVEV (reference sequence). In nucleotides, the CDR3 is TGTGCCAGCAGTATCCGAGGACAGGGTAACGAGCAGTACTTC. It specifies CASSIRGQGNEQYF.

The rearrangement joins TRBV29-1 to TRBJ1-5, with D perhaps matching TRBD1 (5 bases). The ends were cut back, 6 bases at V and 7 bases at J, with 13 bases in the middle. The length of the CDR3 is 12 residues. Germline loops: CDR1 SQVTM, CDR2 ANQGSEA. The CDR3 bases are TGCAGCGTCGGAGTGGGGGGGCAGCCCCAGCATTTT. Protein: CSVGVGGQPQHF.

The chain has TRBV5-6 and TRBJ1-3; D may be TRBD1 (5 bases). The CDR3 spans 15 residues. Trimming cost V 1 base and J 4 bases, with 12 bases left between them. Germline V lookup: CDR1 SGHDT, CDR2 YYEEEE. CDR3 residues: CASSLHPGLGNTIYF. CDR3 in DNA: TGTGCCAGCAGCTTGCATCCAGGGTTGGGAAACACCATATATTTT.

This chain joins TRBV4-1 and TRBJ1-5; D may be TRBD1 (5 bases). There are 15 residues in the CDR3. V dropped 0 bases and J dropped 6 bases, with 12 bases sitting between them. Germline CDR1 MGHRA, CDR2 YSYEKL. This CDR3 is CASSQEVGEAQPQHF. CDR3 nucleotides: TGCGCCAGCAGCCAAGAGGTAGGGGAGGCTCAGCCCCAGCATTTT.

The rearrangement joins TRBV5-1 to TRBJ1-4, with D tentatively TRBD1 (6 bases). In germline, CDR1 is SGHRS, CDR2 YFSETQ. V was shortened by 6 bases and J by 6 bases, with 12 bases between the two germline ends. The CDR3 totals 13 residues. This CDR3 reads CASKDREDEKLFF. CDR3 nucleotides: TGCGCCAGCAAGGACAGAGAAGATGAAAAACTGTTTTTT.

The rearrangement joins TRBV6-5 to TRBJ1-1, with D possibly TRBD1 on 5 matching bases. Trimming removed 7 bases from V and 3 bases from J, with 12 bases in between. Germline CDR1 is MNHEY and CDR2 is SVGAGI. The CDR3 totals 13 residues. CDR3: CASINGGDTEAFF. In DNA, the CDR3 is TGTGCCAGCATTAATGGGGGGGACACTGAAGCTTTCTTT.

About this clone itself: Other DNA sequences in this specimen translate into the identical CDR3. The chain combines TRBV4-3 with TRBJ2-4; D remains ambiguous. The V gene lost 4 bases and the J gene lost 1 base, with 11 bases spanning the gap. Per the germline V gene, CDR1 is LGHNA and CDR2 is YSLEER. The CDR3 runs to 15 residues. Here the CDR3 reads CASSPETRAKNIQYF. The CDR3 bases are TGCGCCAGCAGCCCGGAGACCCGGGCCAAAAACATTCAGTACTTC.

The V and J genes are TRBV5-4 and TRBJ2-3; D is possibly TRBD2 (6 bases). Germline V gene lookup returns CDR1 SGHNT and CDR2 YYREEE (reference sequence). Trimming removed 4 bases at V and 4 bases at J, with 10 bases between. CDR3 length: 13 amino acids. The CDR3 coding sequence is TGTGCCAGCAGCCCCCCGGGGGCAGATACGCAGTATTTT. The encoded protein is CASSPPGADTQYF.

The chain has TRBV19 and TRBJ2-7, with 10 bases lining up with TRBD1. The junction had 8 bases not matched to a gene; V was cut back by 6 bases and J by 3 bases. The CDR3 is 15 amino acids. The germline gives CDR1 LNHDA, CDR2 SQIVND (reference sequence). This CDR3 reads CASSRQGALNYEQYF. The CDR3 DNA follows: TGTGCCAGTAGCAGACAGGGGGCTCTTAACTACGAGCAGTACTTC.

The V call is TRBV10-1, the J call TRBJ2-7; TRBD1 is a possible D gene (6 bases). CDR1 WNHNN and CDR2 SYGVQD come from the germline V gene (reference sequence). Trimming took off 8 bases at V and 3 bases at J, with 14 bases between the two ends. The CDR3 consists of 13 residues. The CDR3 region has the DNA TGCGCCAGCTACCAGGGGAGAGACTACGAGCAGTACTTC. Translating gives CASYQGRDYEQYF.